The 25 T cell receptor beta chains given below trace back to one sample, sequenced in a study of shared clonotypes between healthy human individuals. Clones were read by immunoSEQ multiplex PCR, and TCRdb kept only the in-frame ones, dropping some. The sample has about 510,000 clones, about 95% seen once. Specimen: naive CD4+ T cells sorted from blood. Subset specified: CD45RA+ positively selected. The source of these receptors is a woman between 25 and 40 years old in good health.

The rearrangement joins TRBV6-1 to TRBJ2-7; no reliable D call. The CDR3 sequence is 12 residues long. Between the trimmed V and J ends, which lost 3 bases and 4 bases, there was a span of 7 bases. In germline, CDR1 is MNHNS, CDR2 SASEGT. CDR3 loop: CASSDSAYEQYF. CDR3 nucleotides: TGTGCCAGCAGTGATTCCGCATACGAGCAGTACTTC.

This clone was seen a single time. V and J are TRBV29-1 and TRBJ2-2; 7 bases fit TRBD2. This CDR3 region has 14 residues. Losses at the gene ends were 5 bases for V and 6 bases for J; bases not matched to a gene: 9. Germline values: CDR1 SQVTM, CDR2 ANQGSEA. The CDR3 reads CSVKTSNQAGELFF. The CDR3 DNA follows: TGCAGCGTTAAGACTAGCAATCAGGCCGGGGAGCTGTTTTTT.

The rearrangement links TRBV6-5 to TRBJ1-1, with a tentative D call TRBD1 (5 bases). Between the trimmed V and J ends, which lost 5 bases and 0 bases, there was a span of 10 bases. Germline V CDR1 and CDR2: MNHEY, SVGAGI. The CDR3 runs 14 residues. The CDR3: CASSPTEMNTEAFF. In DNA form, the CDR3 reads TGTGCCAGCAGTCCGACAGAGATGAACACTGAAGCTTTCTTT.

The V gene is TRBV2, the J gene TRBJ1-1, with D possibly TRBD1 on 5 matching bases. The CDR3 runs 12 residues. Germline-derived CDR1 and CDR2 are SNHLY and FYNNEI. V lost 10 bases and J lost 3, with 12 bases in between. CDR3 coding DNA: TGTGCCACGTACCAGGGATACACTGAAGCTTTCTTT. Translated: CATYQGYTEAFF.

The rearrangement joins TRBV4-2 to TRBJ2-1, with 8 bases aligning to TRBD2. Trimming cost V 7 bases and J 0 bases; bases outside gene matches: 8. In germline, CDR1 is LGHNA, CDR2 YNFKEQ. There are 16 residues in the CDR3. The CDR3 DNA is TGTGCCAGCACAAGTTCGGGAGGGAGCTCCTACAATGAGCAGTTCTTC. This gives the protein CASTSSGGSSYNEQFF.

The CDR3 sequence is CASSLRPGLLGYNYGYTF. CDR3 DNA sequence: TGTGCCAGTAGTCTGAGACCGGGACTTCTCGGTTATAACTATGGCTACACCTTC. This sequence joins TRBV19 and TRBJ1-2; D might be TRBD1 (5 bases). This CDR3 is 18 amino acids long. Germline CDR1 and CDR2: LNHDA and SQIVND (reference sequence). The V end lost 5 bases, the J end lost 1 base, and 23 bases lay between the germline ends.

The chain carries TRBV15 and TRBJ2-2, with 7 bases fitting TRBD2. The V segment lost 0 bases and the J segment 0 bases; nucleotides outside the gene matches: 7. The germline V gene encodes CDR1 LNHNV and CDR2 YYDKDF (reference sequence). The CDR3 has 18 amino acids. In nucleotides, the CDR3 is TGTGCCACCAGCAGAGAGAGGGGAGGGGCCGCGAACACCGGGGAGCTGTTTTTT. As protein: CATSRERGGAANTGELFF.

This clone has a single count. The chain carries TRBV28 and TRBJ1-1; no definite D call. V lost 8 bases to trimming and J lost 0 bases, with 10 bases between them. Germline V gene lookup returns CDR1 MDHEN and CDR2 SYDVKM. This CDR3 comprises 13 residues. CDR3 protein: CASGIPLNTEAFF. Written as DNA, the CDR3 is TGTGCCAGCGGCATTCCGCTGAACACTGAAGCTTTCTTT. Complete variable domain (other parts from reference TRBV28 and TRBJ1-1): DVKVTQSSRYLVKRTGEKVFLECVQDMDHENMFWYRQDPGLGLRLIYFSYDVKMKEKGDIPEGYSVSREKKERFSLILESASTNQTSMYLCASGIPLNTEAFFGQGTRLTVV.

Turning to this clone: At one of its ends the junction is not consistent with the germline gene, which may arise from a read error. This chain uses TRBV7-9 with TRBJ2-7; 10 nucleotides align to TRBD2. The V gene's germline CDR1 is SEHNR and CDR2 FQNEAQ (reference sequence). The CDR3 is made up of 14 amino acids. CDR3 nucleotide sequence: TGTGCCAGCAGCTCGGGGACTAGCGTTTACGAGCAATACTTC. It codes for CASSSGTSVYEQYF.

This clone was detected only a few times. The sample holds other DNA sequences that translate to the same CDR3. The J gene is TRBJ1-1, the V gene TRBV7-2; TRBD1 might be the D (5 bases). The germline gives CDR1 SGHTA, CDR2 FQGNSA. V lost 1 base and J lost 4, with 10 bases in between. CDR3 length: 14 residues. CDR3 amino acids: CASSLVGGGTEAFF. CDR3 coding DNA: TGTGCCAGCAGCTTAGTTGGGGGTGGCACTGAAGCTTTCTTT. Supplemented by reference TRBV7-2 and TRBJ1-1, the full variable domain reads GAGVSQSPSNKVTEKGKDVELRCDPISGHTALYWYRQSLGQGLEFLIYFQGNSAPDKSGLPSDRFSAERTGGSVSTLTIQRTQQEDSAVYLCASSLVGGGTEAFFGQGTRLTVV.

V usage is TRBV9 and J usage is TRBJ2-3; D unclear. Germline V gene lookup returns CDR1 SGDLS and CDR2 YYNGEE. The V end lost 4 bases, the J end lost 3 bases, and 9 bases lay between the germline ends. The CDR3 runs 13 residues. CDR3 nucleotide sequence: TGTGCCAGCAGCCCCGAGAGGACAGATACGCAGTATTTT. Protein: CASSPERTDTQYF.

The V call is TRBV18, the J call TRBJ2-3, with D tentatively TRBD2 (6 bases). Trimming cost V 7 bases and J 6 bases, with 11 bases left between them. The germline CDR1 and CDR2 sequences are KGHSH and LQKENI. The CDR3 spans 12 residues. CDR3 sequence (DNA): TGTGCCAGCTACCCCGGGGGTGATACGCAGTATTTT. Encoded protein: CASYPGGDTQYF.

CDR3 coding DNA: TGTGCCAGCAGTTTACCGACTAGCGGGGACTACGAGCAGTACTTC. It encodes CASSLPTSGDYEQYF. The chain uses TRBV28 and TRBJ2-7, with TRBD2 identical over 11 bases. Germline-derived CDR1 and CDR2 are MDHEN and SYDVKM. This CDR3 comprises 15 residues. V lost 2 bases and J lost 3; bases outside the gene matches: 3.

Notes on this clone: Germline and junction disagree at one end, which may indicate a read error. V is TRBV6-5 and J is TRBJ1-5, with D unclear. CDR3 length equals 13 residues. Germline assignment: CDR1 MNHEY and CDR2 SVGAGI. CDR3 amino acids: CASSLKSNQPQHF. The CDR3 DNA follows: TGTGCCAGCAGTCTCAAGTCGAATCAGCCCCAGCACTTT.

The chain carries TRBV28 and TRBJ1-2; D not certain. V was clipped by 3 bases and J by 4 bases, with 12 bases between them. Germline CDR1 MDHEN, CDR2 SYDVKM. The CDR3 runs 14 residues. The CDR3 DNA reads TGTGCCAGCAGTTTCAGAACATCCACCTATGGCTACACCTTC. It translates to CASSFRTSTYGYTF.

The rearrangement links TRBV7-2 to TRBJ2-1, with D perhaps being TRBD1 or TRBD2 (5 bases each). The CDR3 length is 16 residues. Germline CDR1 reads SGHTA; CDR2 reads FQGNSA. Trimming shortened V by 0 bases and J by 2 bases, and 11 bases separated the two germline ends. CDR3 bases: TGTGCCAGCAGCTTAGCGGGGACCAATGCCTACAATGAGCAGTTCTTC. This sequence encodes CASSLAGTNAYNEQFF. Supplemented by reference TRBV7-2 and TRBJ2-1, the full variable domain reads GAGVSQSPSNKVTEKGKDVELRCDPISGHTALYWYRQSLGQGLEFLIYFQGNSAPDKSGLPSDRFSAERTGGSVSTLTIQRTQQEDSAVYLCASSLAGTNAYNEQFFGPGTRLTVL.

The chain employs TRBV9 and TRBJ1-2; 9 nucleotides line up with TRBD1. V dropped 5 bases and J dropped 6; count of bases not matched to a gene: 11. CDR1 is SGDLS and CDR2 is YYNGEE in the germline V gene. This CDR3 contains 15 residues. The CDR3 DNA reads as TGTGCCAGCAGGAGTACGGGGACAGGGATCGATGGCTACACCTTC. It codes for CASRSTGTGIDGYTF. Full variable domain (remainder filled in from reference TRBV9 and TRBJ1-2): DSGVTQTPKHLITATGQRVTLRCSPRSGDLSVYWYQQSLDQGLQFLIQYYNGEERAKGNILERFSAQQFPDLHSELNLSSLELGDSALYFCASRSTGTGIDGYTFGSGTRLTVV.

The chain joins TRBV6-1 to TRBJ2-1; 7 nucleotides align to TRBD1. Looked up from germline, CDR1 is MNHNS and CDR2 is SASEGT. Trimming removed 7 bases from V and 2 bases from J; junction bases left unmatched: 5. This CDR3 region has 14 residues. The CDR3 coding sequence is TGTGCCAGCATCCGGGACAGAGCCTACAATGAGCAGTTCTTC. Protein sequence: CASIRDRAYNEQFF.

This chain uses TRBV2 with TRBJ1-4, with 8 bases matching TRBD1. V was pared by 5 bases and J by 7 bases, with 6 bases of the junction left unmatched. Germline V gives CDR1 SNHLY, CDR2 FYNNEI. The CDR3 has 14 residues. CDR3: CASSPDRGGEKLFF. Here the CDR3 DNA reads TGTGCCAGCAGTCCCGACAGGGGCGGTGAAAAACTGTTTTTT.

This clone came up once. J is TRBJ2-5 and V is TRBV11-2; D is possibly TRBD2 (5 bases). Trimming pared 1 base from V and 2 bases from J, leaving 14 bases between. The germline CDR1 and CDR2 sequences are SGHAT and FQNNGV. The CDR3 is made up of 16 amino acids. CDR3 nucleotides: TGTGCCAGCAGCTTAGTAGGAGGTGGCTCACAAGAGACCCAGTACTTC. Its translation is CASSLVGGGSQETQYF.

The rearrangement uses TRBV5-5 and TRBJ2-3, with 8 bases identical to TRBD2. The CDR3 sequence is 15 residues long. Germline values: CDR1 SGHKS, CDR2 YYEKEE (reference sequence). The J segment lost 2 bases and the V segment lost 2 bases, leaving 4 bases of the junction unmatched. The DNA for the CDR3 is TGTGCCAGCAGCTTAGCGGGAGACAACACAGATACGCAGTATTTT. This encodes CASSLAGDNTDTQYF. The full variable domain, with the rest looked up from reference TRBV5-5 and TRBJ2-3, is DAGVTQSPTHLIKTRGQQVTLRCSPISGHKSVSWYQQVLGQGPQFIFQYYEKEERGRGNFPDRFSARQFPNYSSELNVNALLLGDSALYLCASSLAGDNTDTQYFGPGTRLTVL.

The rearrangement uses TRBV5-6 and TRBJ2-2, with D perhaps matching TRBD2 (7 bases). V lost 4 bases, J lost 5 bases, and 18 bases lay in between. CDR1 and CDR2 from the germline V gene are SGHDT and YYEEEE. This CDR3 has 16 amino acids. The CDR3, as DNA: TGTGCCAGCAGCCGGGGGGCGGGAGATTGGACCGGGGAGCTGTTTTTT. The encoded protein is CASSRGAGDWTGELFF.

The V gene is TRBV19, the J gene TRBJ1-1, with 10 positions matching TRBD1. V was clipped by 5 bases and J by 0 bases; unmatched bases: 12. The CDR3 covers 18 residues. The V gene's germline CDR1 is LNHDA and CDR2 SQIVND (reference sequence). The CDR3 nucleotides read TGTGCCAGTAGTCCGAGGACAGGGGGATTACTCATGAACACTGAAGCTTTCTTT. It codes for CASSPRTGGLLMNTEAFF.

This chain connects TRBV2 to TRBJ1-1, with 10 bases aligning to TRBD1. The CDR3 consists of 12 residues. In germline, CDR1 is SNHLY, CDR2 FYNNEI. J lost 5 bases, V lost 6 bases, and 0 bases had no gene match. CDR3 sequence (DNA): TGTGCCAGCAGGGACAGGGGGACTGAAGCTTTCTTT. Its translation: CASRDRGTEAFF.

J is TRBJ1-1 and V is TRBV6-6, with 8 bases lining up with TRBD1. CDR3 length equals 16 residues. CDR1 is MNHNY, CDR2 SVGAGI, per germline (reference sequence). The junction had 18 bases not matched to a gene; V was cut back by 6 bases and J by 9 bases. The CDR3 loop reads CASRDEPDRGGGKAFF. In DNA, the CDR3 is TGTGCCAGCAGAGACGAACCCGACAGGGGCGGGGGAAAAGCTTTCTTT.